This T cell receptor (beta chain) came from a study of cytomegalovirus exposure and HLA in healthy donors. This clone appeared a few times. Its antigen remains unknown. A multiplex PCR was run with 60 Vbeta primers and 13 Jbeta primers. Using immunoSEQ multiplex PCR, the repertoire was profiled, and TCRdb retains in-frame clones only, with some absent. The sample has approximately 190,000 clones, 10% to 15% seen once. Regarding the study as a whole: Rare TCR sequences dominated, though some public TCRs recurred in many donors.

This sequence was found in a man between 45 and 60 years old in good health and CMV-seropositive. Sequencing was performed on PBMCs.

The CDR3 is CASSYSIVTGGELFF. The CDR3 coding sequence is TGTGCCAGCAGTTACTCGATAGTAACCGGCGGGGAGCTGTTTTTT. The chain joins TRBV6-5 to TRBJ2-2; D uncertain. The V end lost 0 bases, the J end lost 7 bases, and 12 bases lay between the germline ends. From germline, CDR1 is MNHEY and CDR2 SVGAGI. CDR3 size: 15 residues.